The rows below give T cell receptor beta chains drawn from one sample of a study of blood T cell repertoires in COVID-19. The data were produced by immunoSEQ multiplex PCR, yet TCRdb's version contains in-frame clones alone and is incomplete. The sample lists hundreds of thousands of clones; 86% were seen once. Material: PBMCs or T cells enriched from blood (not recorded which). The receptors were gathered from a woman between 50 and 59 years old in a cohort exposed to, infected with or recovered from COVID-19 (not recorded which). CDR3s include the opening cysteine and the closing phenylalanine or tryptophan. Fields, in order: J gene, clone size, V gene, D gene, CDR3 protein, CDR3 DNA. A D gene is named only where the DNA matches it firmly. Size is omitted from some rows. Given values are once, few, many or a class for expanded clones.

>TRBJ1-1|few|TRBV5-6|TRBD1
CASSPDRGRLNTEAFF
TGTGCCAGCAGCCCGGACAGGGGGCGGTTGAACACTGAAGCTTTCTTT
>TRBJ2-7|few|TRBV30|-
CAWSVRQVRDYEQYF
TGTGCCTGGAGTGTACGACAGGTACGGGACTACGAGCAGTACTTC
>TRBJ1-4|-|TRBV6-2/TRBV6-3|TRBD1
CASSSPLDRAAEKLFF
TGTGCCAGCAGCTCGCCTCTAGACAGGGCCGCGGAAAAACTGTTTTTT
>TRBJ2-6|-|TRBV21-1|-
CASSNRAGLSSGANVLTF
TGTGCCAGCAGCAATCGGGCAGGGCTCAGCTCTGGGGCCAACGTCCTGACTTTC
>TRBJ2-3|many|TRBV7-6|TRBD2
CASSRSGGPRDTQYF
TGTGCCAGCAGCCGTAGCGGGGGTCCGCGGGATACGCAGTATTTT
>TRBJ1-5|-|TRBV19|-
CASSMGLWGHQPQHF
TGTGCCAGTAGTATGGGGCTCTGGGGCCATCAGCCCCAGCATTTT
>TRBJ2-7|once|TRBV9|TRBD2
CASSGSSGGYEQYF
TGTGCCAGCAGCGGTTCTAGCGGGGGATACGAGCAGTACTTC
>TRBJ2-5|-|TRBV7-8|TRBD2
CASSPSGLAAQETQYF
TGTGCCAGCAGCCCATCGGGACTAGCGGCGCAAGAGACCCAGTACTTC
>TRBJ2-2|-|TRBV6-6|TRBD2
CASSSLGGGRTGELFF
TGTGCCAGCAGTTCCCTCGGCGGGGGAAGAACCGGGGAGCTGTTTTTT
>TRBJ1-4|-|TRBV19|TRBD1
CASSYTGQGASQPPTLFF
TGTGCCAGTAGTTACACGGGACAGGGGGCGTCCCAACCTCCCACACTGTTTTTT
>TRBJ2-2|few|TRBV5-1|-
CASSPGGGGTGELFF
TGCGCCAGCAGCCCCGGGGGAGGTGGGACCGGGGAGCTGTTTTTT
>TRBJ2-2|-|TRBV9|-
CASSVVLGGTGELFF
TGTGCCAGCAGCGTAGTGCTAGGGGGCACCGGGGAGCTGTTTTTT
>TRBJ1-1|-|TRBV5-1|-
CASSLGNLRTEAFF
TGCGCCAGCAGCTTGGGAAATCTGCGGACTGAAGCTTTCTTT
>TRBJ1-4|-|TRBV18|-
CASSLRAREKLFF
TGTGCCAGCTCACTGAGGGCACGGGAAAAACTGTTTTTT
>TRBJ1-1|-|TRBV7-8|TRBD1
CASSLIFGQGGFF
TGTGCCAGCAGCTTAATTTTTGGACAGGGCGGTTTCTTT
>TRBJ1-2|-|TRBV10-3|-
CAISGGGIYGYTF
TGTGCCATCAGTGGGGGGGGGATCTATGGCTACACCTTC
>TRBJ2-7|-|TRBV5-6|TRBD1
CASSLLEGGQEDYEQYF
TGTGCCAGCAGCCTACTTGAAGGGGGACAGGAAGACTACGAGCAGTACTTC
>TRBJ2-7|-|TRBV6-2/TRBV6-3|-
CASSPRSEQYF
TGTGCCAGCAGCCCCAGGTCGGAGCAGTACTTC
>TRBJ2-7|-|TRBV11-3|-
CASSPRPLGGTYEQYF
TGTGCCAGCAGCCCTAGACCACTTGGGGGGACTTACGAGCAGTACTTC